This TCR beta chain appears in the sequencing data of a study of blood T cell repertoires in COVID-19. Study details: PBMCs, B-cell-depleted T cells, or T cells were the source of the cDNA or gDNA that made up the material.

Here immunoSEQ multiplex PCR was the method, and the copy in TCRdb shows in-frame clones only, minus some. The sample includes approximately 260,000 clones, approximately 80% of them seen just once. Germline V gene lookup returns CDR1 LGHDT and CDR2 YNNKEL (reference sequence). This CDR3 comprises 12 residues. Deletions cut 7 bases from V and 5 bases from J, with 9 bases between. This TCR was sampled from an elderly woman with acute or convalescent COVID-19. The sample taken for sequencing was peripheral blood. The chain employs TRBV3-1 (or the pseudogene TRBV3-2) and TRBJ2-1; no definite D call. CDR3 in amino acids: CASTSLHNEQFF. CDR3 sequence (DNA): TGTGCCAGCACCTCCCTTCACAATGAGCAGTTCTTC.